These 3 T cell receptor beta chains originate from one sample sequenced in a study of T cell responses to AZD1222 COVID-19 vaccine. Repertoires were generated with immunoSEQ multiplex PCR, while TCRdb's copy carries only in-frame clones and drops some. The table has some 150,000 clones, around nine tenths seen once. The sample consisted of peripheral blood, taken on day 0 of AZD1222 vaccination. Every receptor here comes from an adult in good health.

V and J are TRBV4-1 and TRBJ2-7; no clear D gene. The CDR3 contains 17 residues. Germline V gene lookup returns CDR1 MGHRA and CDR2 YSYEKL. Deletions cut 1 base from V and 5 bases from J, with 21 bases between. CDR3 coding DNA: TGCGCCAGCAGCCAAGGAATTTCGGTCCCGGAGTCCAACGAGCAGTACTTC. Its translation is CASSQGISVPESNEQYF.

This clone is a singleton in its sample. The chain recombines TRBV5-1 with TRBJ2-1; D remains ambiguous. Germline loops: CDR1 SGHRS, CDR2 YFSETQ. CDR3 size: 14 residues. The ends were cut back, 7 bases at V and 4 bases at J, with 15 bases in the middle. The CDR3 here is CASQEGLTYNEQFF. The CDR3, as DNA: TGCGCCAGCCAAGAAGGCCTCACTTACAATGAGCAGTTCTTC.

This chain connects TRBV28 to TRBJ1-5; D is uncertain. The CDR3 contains 14 residues. Per the germline V gene, CDR1 is MDHEN and CDR2 is SYDVKM. V gave up 3 bases and J gave up 1 base, with 7 bases separating them. CDR3 nucleotide sequence: TGTGCCAGCAGTTTCAGCCCGAGCAATCAGCCCCAGCATTTT. Translation gives CASSFSPSNQPQHF.